The source of this T cell receptor (beta chain) is a study of beta chain features in type 1 diabetes. Study information: Some 99 million sorted cells were examined across all samples. Study results and caveats: Within the patient group, naive, central memory and Treg TCRB repertoires appeared more similar to each other than within healthy donors.

Points on this clone: Its target is unknown.

Isolated RNA was reverse transcribed in full, so expressed TCRB transcripts were sequenced. Repertoires were generated with immunoSEQ multiplex PCR, while TCRdb's copy carries only in-frame clones and drops some. The sample consists of 400,000 to 450,000 clones, approximately 14% of them appearing once. V dropped 4 bases and J dropped 4; count of bases not matched to a gene: 5. The CDR3 is made up of 16 amino acids. CDR1 and CDR2 (germline): KGHSH, LQKENI. The sample consisted of naive CD4+ T cells from blood. The sequence came from a man between 25 and 39 years old in good health. J is TRBJ2-5 and V is TRBV18, with 14 bases aligning to TRBD2. CDR3 DNA sequence: TGTGCCAGCTCACGCCTGGGACTAGCGGGAGCAGAGACCCAGTACTTC. It translates to CASSRLGLAGAETQYF.